The sequence of this TCR beta chain was determined in a study of brain T cells in children with intractable seizures. Points from the study as a whole: HCMV serostatus was not known, and viral specificity came from CDR3 similarity only. Absence of clones before surgery may stem from lower sequencing depth.

V was clipped by 2 bases and J by 7 bases; unmatched bases: 10. This CDR3 is 17 amino acids long. Germline V gives CDR1 SGHAT, CDR2 FQNNGV. This clone has only one observation. The target antigen is unknown. Only cases whose brain tissue showed the highest T cell transcript signatures were sequenced. Before surgery, patients took at least one anti-epileptic drug. Only in-frame clones appear in the TCRdb table, and some are missing; sequencing was by immunoSEQ multiplex PCR. This table holds fewer than 25,000 clones, roughly 94% found once. This chain joins TRBV11-2 and TRBJ2-1, with TRBD2 matching 11 bases. The receptor's source is a boy aged 10-17 years with focal cortical dysplasia and intractable seizures. The sequences come from peripheral blood, collected at surgery. CDR3: CASSLNSGGANSNEQFF. Written as DNA, the CDR3 is TGTGCCAGCAGCTTAAATAGCGGGGGGGCTAATTCGAATGAGCAGTTCTTC.